Included here is one TCR beta chain sequence, with context. This clonotype has just one count. What this receptor recognizes is not known. No clone much larger than this one lies a single base away; base qualities are absent. To demonstrate the VDJtools post-analysis software, TCR beta repertoires were profiled from the peripheral blood of about 13 young patients with multiple sclerosis. Multiple sclerosis patients were children and adolescents aged roughly 6 to 17 years. This specimen comes from a study of post-analysis software for immune sequencing data (dated by TCRdb to between 2015 and 2017). About the study as a whole: Relapsing-remitting, secondary progressive and progressive-relapsing multiple sclerosis were recorded as disease courses, and subtype annotation was lacking for some patients. A subset of samples was prepared in parallel using single-end sample barcoding, then pooled and co-amplified after Illumina adapter ligation. The patient repertoires were compared against roughly 12 previously published healthy control repertoires obtained from donors aged about 6 to 28 years.

The CDR3, cysteine through phenylalanine, is 16 amino acids long. Just CDR3 DNA is preserved here, 48 bases in frame from base 1. As encoded in the germline V gene, CDR1 is MNHEY while CDR2 is SVGEGT. V has 6 bases trimmed and J has 5 bases trimmed; junction bases matching no gene number 13. Broader findings and caveats from the paper: Compared with controls, multiple sclerosis patients had significantly lower normalized Chao1 diversity, a finding suggesting substantial peripheral T-cell clonal expansion. Strong co-clustering of samples prepared in the same batch was shown by direct clustering with F measure, prompting a batch-effect correction. The control group was slightly older than the multiple sclerosis patient group. Patients showed significantly higher frequencies than controls for five TRBV segments, among them TRBV5-6, TRBV5-1 and TRBV20-1.

Receptor amplification or capture employed PCR. The reads were generated on an Illumina HiSeq 2500. To reduce PCR and sequencing biases, unique molecular identifiers were built into the TCR beta cDNA libraries. Approximately 500,000 cDNA molecules were obtained per 1 to 10 million input T cells, so each molecule approximated one T cell. The patient libraries were prepared and sequenced using the same protocol as the earlier healthy control dataset. Within a given batch, samples were prepared together, multiplexed and sequenced on the same HiSeq lane. Regarding the original processing steps: Raw barcoded reads were processed with MIGEC, discarding single-read molecular identifier groups before consensus assembly and CDR3 extraction. VDJtools was used for post-analysis of the clonotype tables, with diversity normalized by down-sampling every dataset to the smallest sample size. To correct batch-related cross-sample contamination, repertoire overlap clustering matched CDR3 amino acid sequences but not nucleotide sequences. The public reads were reprocessed in TCRdb via fastp at Q25 and MiXCR, keeping in-frame beta chains. Each CDR3 protein gets just one entry, which takes the most common genes and DNA from the rows behind it. The V and J calls and clone size are TCRdb's, not the authors'. The sample yields a few hundred thousand distinct CDR3 sequences; less than 45% were counted once. Together, the top ten hold about 12% of the sample.

Source material: blood. This receptor was obtained from a girl between 10 and 17 years old with multiple sclerosis. The receptor chain draws on TRBV6-2 or TRBV6-3 and TRBJ1-5; 7 of the junction bases match TRBD1. The CDR3 protein: CASSWGWTGIDQPQHF. The DNA sequence is given as TGTGCCAGCAGCTGGGGTTGGACAGGAATCGATCAGCCCCAGCATTTT.